This T cell receptor (beta chain) emerged from a study of blood T cell repertoires in COVID-19. Trimming shortened V by 5 bases and J by 7 bases, and 21 bases separated the two germline ends. Looked up from germline, CDR1 is SGHTA and CDR2 is FQGTGA. The CDR3 consists of 16 residues. This clone was counted between two and nine times. Method: immunoSEQ multiplex PCR; TCRdb's copy keeps in-frame clones and lacks some. The table records fewer than 200,000 clones, roughly 80% of them present only once. V is TRBV7-3 and J is TRBJ2-1; perhaps TRBD2 as D (6 bases). This sequence originates from a woman between 40 and 55 years old with COVID-19, enrolled during active disease. The specimen sequenced was peripheral blood. The CDR3 coding sequence is TGTGCCAGCAGCGACCTGGAGGGGACGGGGTTGAATGAGCAGTTCTTC. Encoded protein: CASSDLEGTGLNEQFF.